This passage covers 27 T cell receptor beta chains from one sample sequenced in a study of T cell changes during pregnancy in multiple sclerosis. Here immunoSEQ multiplex PCR was the method, and the copy in TCRdb shows in-frame clones only, minus some. The sample carries about 61,000 clones, 90% recorded once. The source was peripheral blood, collected in the first trimester of pregnancy. All receptors derive from a female donor in good health, enrolled as a control in a pregnancy study.

In DNA, the CDR3 is TGTGCCAGCAGGGGTGGCGGCACCGGGGAGCTGTTTTTT. It codes for CASRGGGTGELFF. The chain couples TRBV19 to TRBJ2-2; D possibly corresponds to TRBD1 (6 bases). Trimming took off 9 bases at V and 4 bases at J, with 12 bases between the two ends. Germline loops: CDR1 LNHDA, CDR2 SQIVND (reference sequence). The CDR3 totals 13 residues.

The chain recombines TRBV19 with TRBJ2-7; possibly TRBD2 for D (5 bases). Germline CDR1 and CDR2: LNHDA and SQIVND (reference sequence). CDR3 length equals 14 residues. Trimming removed 3 bases from V and 3 bases from J, with 12 bases in between. DNA of the CDR3: TGTGCCAGTAGTATTCACACTAGTAACTACGAGCAGTACTTC. Its protein is CASSIHTSNYEQYF.

The count of this clone is one. The chain recombines TRBV4-1 with TRBJ1-2; 7 positions agree with TRBD1. The CDR3 spans 15 residues. Germline values: CDR1 MGHRA, CDR2 YSYEKL. Trimming at V came to 0 bases and at J to 7 bases, leaving 8 bases not matched to a gene. The CDR3 region has the DNA TGCGCCAGCAGCCAAGATAGGGGGCTCTCGTCTGGCTACACCTTC. This sequence encodes CASSQDRGLSSGYTF.

The gene calls are TRBV12-5 and TRBJ2-7, with 8 bases matching TRBD1. The CDR3 covers 15 residues. After removal of 0 bases from V and 4 bases from J, the junction contained 5 bases not matched to a gene. Germline CDR1 LGHNT, CDR2 FRNRAP. The chain's CDR3 is CASGLVRDRIYEQYF. For the CDR3, the DNA is TGTGCTAGTGGTTTGGTCCGGGACAGGATATACGAGCAGTACTTC.

The chain uses TRBV9 and TRBJ2-5, with 9 bases identical to TRBD2. V was clipped by 0 bases and J by 5 bases; unmatched bases: 8. CDR3 length: 16 amino acids. The germline CDR1 and CDR2 sequences are SGDLS and YYNGEE. The CDR3 sequence: CASSVAASGAPETQYF. The CDR3, as DNA: TGTGCCAGCAGCGTAGCCGCTAGCGGGGCCCCGGAGACCCAGTACTTC.

The count of this clone is one. This rearrangement joins TRBV30 to TRBJ1-1; D is possibly TRBD1 (5 bases). Germline V CDR1 and CDR2: GTSNPN, SVGIG (reference sequence). The CDR3 spans 13 residues. V lost 0 bases and J lost 5, with 10 bases in between. The chain's CDR3 is CAWSVGKGTEAFF. For the CDR3, the DNA is TGTGCCTGGAGTGTAGGAAAGGGGACTGAAGCTTTCTTT. Using reference TRBV30 and TRBJ1-1 for the parts outside the CDR3, the full variable domain is SQTIHQWPATLVQPVGSPLSLECTVEGTSNPNLYWYRQAAGRGLQLLFYSVGIGQISSEVPQNLSASRPQDRQFILSSKKLLLSDSGFYLCAWSVGKGTEAFFGQGTRLTVV.

Only one count was recorded for this clone. The chain combines TRBV7-6 with TRBJ1-4, with D tentatively TRBD1 (6 bases). Per the germline V gene, CDR1 is SGHVS and CDR2 is FNYEAQ. The CDR3 length is 14 residues. V lost 0 bases, J lost 6 bases, and 8 bases lay in between. The CDR3 nucleotides are TGTGCCAGCAGCTTAGCGGCAGGGGATGAAAAACTGTTTTTT. The encoded protein is CASSLAAGDEKLFF.

The chain recombines TRBV2 with TRBJ1-5; perhaps TRBD1 as D (5 bases). Germline V lookup: CDR1 SNHLY, CDR2 FYNNEI. The CDR3 is made up of 16 amino acids. Between the trimmed V and J ends, which lost 1 base and 5 bases, there was a span of 15 bases. The CDR3 DNA follows: TGTGCCAGCAGTGAAGAGGACCAGGGTCTCGATCAGCCCCAGCATTTT. This translates into CASSEEDQGLDQPQHF.

The count of this clone is one. This sequence joins TRBV2 and TRBJ1-2; 8 nucleotides align to TRBD1. V trimming: 4 bases; J trimming: 7 bases; junction bases outside the gene matches: 5. This CDR3 comprises 13 residues. Looked up from germline, CDR1 is SNHLY and CDR2 is FYNNEI. This CDR3 is CASSVQGAAGYTF. DNA of the CDR3: TGTGCCAGCAGTGTTCAGGGGGCAGCTGGCTACACCTTC. Full variable domain (missing parts from reference TRBV2 and TRBJ1-2): EPEVTQTPSHQVTQMGQEVILRCVPISNHLYFYWYRQILGQKVEFLVSFYNNEISEKSEIFDDQFSVERPDGSNFTLKIRSTKLEDSAMYFCASSVQGAAGYTFGSGTRLTVV.

The chain has TRBV6-6 and TRBJ1-5; TRBD1 is a possible D gene (6 bases). CDR3 size: 13 residues. The V gene lost 9 bases and the J gene lost 3 bases, with 12 bases spanning the gap. CDR1 is MNHNY and CDR2 is SVGAGI in the germline V gene (reference sequence). The chain's CDR3 is CARFRQDNQPQHF. The CDR3 region has the DNA TGTGCCAGATTTCGACAGGACAATCAGCCCCAGCATTTT.

This rearrangement joins TRBV30 to TRBJ1-1; tentatively, D is TRBD1 (5 bases). V lost 2 bases and J lost 5, with 12 bases in between. CDR1 is GTSNPN, CDR2 SVGIG, per germline (reference sequence). This CDR3 has 13 amino acids. CDR3 DNA sequence: TGTGCCTGGAGTAAGCAGGGAAGGACTGAAGCTTTCTTT. Protein: CAWSKQGRTEAFF.

This clone appeared a single time. The chain combines TRBV16 with TRBJ1-4; the D is unclear. CDR3 length: 15 residues. The germline CDR1 and CDR2 sequences are KGHSY and FQNENV. Trimming took 4 bases from V and 5 from J, leaving 14 bases between them. CDR3 in DNA: TGTGCCAGCAGCCGCACCGGGGATACAAATGAAAAACTGTTTTTT. Protein sequence: CASSRTGDTNEKLFF.

V gene TRBV29-1 combines with J gene TRBJ1-2, with D tentatively TRBD1 (5 bases). The V gene's germline CDR1 is SQVTM and CDR2 ANQGSEA. Trimming shortened V by 0 bases and J by 8 bases, and 7 bases separated the two germline ends. The CDR3 runs to 11 residues. This CDR3 is CSVEDQGGYTF. The CDR3, as DNA: TGCAGCGTTGAAGACCAGGGAGGCTACACCTTC.

The CDR3 region is CASSPGTGLGNEQYF. The CDR3 DNA sequence: TGTGCCAGCAGCCCCGGGACAGGGCTGGGGAACGAGCAGTACTTC. The rearrangement links TRBV27 to TRBJ2-7; 9 bases align to TRBD1. Germline CDR1 is MNHEY and CDR2 is SMNVEV (reference sequence). The V segment lost 6 bases and the J segment 5 bases; nucleotides outside the gene matches: 11. The CDR3 runs to 15 residues.

This chain uses TRBV5-6 with TRBJ1-1; 9 bases align to TRBD1. The junction had 13 bases not matched to a gene; V was cut back by 4 bases and J by 0 bases. In germline, CDR1 is SGHDT, CDR2 YYEEEE. This CDR3 has 18 residues. The CDR3 loop reads CASSLRPGQGLMNTEAFF. In nucleotides, the CDR3 is TGTGCCAGCAGCCTGCGTCCGGGACAGGGTTTAATGAACACTGAAGCTTTCTTT.

The J gene is TRBJ2-3, the V gene TRBV11-2; TRBD1 might be the D (6 bases). The V gene's germline CDR1 is SGHAT and CDR2 FQNNGV. This CDR3 has 17 residues. V lost 3 bases, J lost 3 bases, and 19 bases lay in between. CDR3 loop: CASSFRGLRGGTDTQYF. The CDR3 DNA follows: TGTGCCAGCAGCTTCAGGGGTCTTAGAGGTGGGACAGATACGCAGTATTTT.

With regard to this clone: The junction differs from germline at one of its ends, possibly a read error. The V and J genes are TRBV4-3 and TRBJ2-7; 11 bases match TRBD1. This CDR3 is 16 amino acids long. Germline V gene sequence: CDR1 LGHNA, CDR2 YSLEER. The CDR3 spells CASSQGFGQGAYGQYF. The CDR3 coding sequence is TGCGCCAGCAGCCAAGGGTTTGGACAGGGGGCGTACGGGCAGTACTTC.

V is TRBV4-2 and J is TRBJ1-1, with 7 bases lining up with TRBD1. From germline, CDR1 is LGHNA and CDR2 YNFKEQ. CDR3 size: 13 residues. The ends lost 2 bases at V and 8 bases at J; junction bases unmatched: 5. The CDR3 DNA follows: TGTGCCAGCAGCCAACCTGGGACAGTAGAAGCTTTCTTT. Amino acids: CASSQPGTVEAFF.

The chain employs TRBV28 and TRBJ2-3; TRBD2 matches 8 bases. The CDR3 runs 17 residues. Trimming removed 6 bases from V and 5 bases from J; junction bases left unmatched: 16. The germline gives CDR1 MDHEN, CDR2 SYDVKM. The CDR3 DNA follows: TGTGCCAGCAGATCATACGTGTCGGGAGGGCCGGGAGATACGCAGTATTTT. Translating gives CASRSYVSGGPGDTQYF.

The chain carries TRBV6-6 and TRBJ1-1; possibly TRBD1 for D (5 bases). The CDR3 has 14 amino acids. The V gene's germline CDR1 is MNHNY and CDR2 SVGAGI (reference sequence). Trimming left V 0 bases short and J 4 bases short, with 9 bases between. The chain's CDR3 is CASSYSAGPTEAFF. The CDR3 coding sequence is TGTGCCAGCAGTTACTCGGCAGGGCCCACTGAAGCTTTCTTT.

V usage is TRBV30 and J usage is TRBJ1-3, with no clear D. The CDR3 is 14 amino acids. Looked up from germline, CDR1 is GTSNPN and CDR2 is SVGIG (reference sequence). Trimming cost V 4 bases and J 2 bases, with 12 bases left between them. This CDR3 is CAWTAGLAGNTIYF. The CDR3 DNA sequence: TGTGCCTGGACTGCGGGATTAGCTGGAAACACCATATATTTT.

This chain links TRBV4-3 with TRBJ1-4; 9 bases agree with TRBD1. V lost 1 base and J lost 1; bases outside the gene matches: 4. Germline V lookup: CDR1 LGHNA, CDR2 YSLEER. This CDR3 has 17 amino acids. The CDR3 protein is CASSQGTGALTNEKLFF. In DNA, the CDR3 is TGCGCCAGCAGCCAAGGGACAGGGGCGCTAACTAATGAAAAACTGTTTTTT.

The chain uses TRBV4-2 and TRBJ2-1; the match to TRBD2 covers 9 bases. Germline V gene lookup returns CDR1 LGHNA and CDR2 YNFKEQ. The CDR3 is made up of 15 amino acids. V lost 4 bases, J lost 4 bases, and 5 bases stayed unmatched. CDR3 coding DNA: TGTGCCAGCAGCCGCGGACTAGCGCAGTACAATGAGCAGTTCTTC. Its protein product is CASSRGLAQYNEQFF.

The V gene is TRBV4-1, the J gene TRBJ1-6; 10 positions agree with TRBD1. J was trimmed by 7 bases and V by 6 bases; bases with no gene match: 9. Germline CDR1 reads MGHRA; CDR2 reads YSYEKL. CDR3 length: 16 amino acids. The CDR3 DNA follows: TGCGCCAGCAGAAGGATACCGGGACAGGGGAATTCACCCCTCCACTTT. This encodes CASRRIPGQGNSPLHF.

The chain is built from TRBV19 and TRBJ1-1; D perhaps matches TRBD1 (5 bases). Between the trimmed V and J ends, which lost 4 bases and 5 bases, there was a span of 14 bases. Germline CDR1 and CDR2: LNHDA and SQIVND (reference sequence). This CDR3 contains 14 residues. For the CDR3, the DNA is TGTGCCAGTAGTACTCGGGGGAGGGAGACTGAAGCTTTCTTT. The encoded protein is CASSTRGRETEAFF.

The chain joins TRBV7-2 to TRBJ2-7, with 14 bases matching TRBD2. CDR1 is SGHTA, CDR2 FQGNSA, per germline. Trimming cost V 5 bases and J 11 bases; bases outside gene matches: 5. CDR3 length equals 13 residues. DNA of the CDR3: TGTGCCAGCAGCACCCGACTAGCGGGGGGGGAGTACTTC. Translated: CASSTRLAGGEYF.

This rearrangement joins TRBV19 to TRBJ2-2; 9 bases are a match to TRBD1. Trimming took 11 bases from V and 1 from J; bases not matched to a gene: 29. This CDR3 contains 22 residues. Germline V gene lookup returns CDR1 LNHDA and CDR2 SQIVND (reference sequence). The CDR3 coding sequence is TGTGCCTCCTCACCCCAAAACCGGGACAGGGTAGTACGTAATTGGAACACCGGGGAGCTGTTTTTT. It translates to CASSPQNRDRVVRNWNTGELFF.